This entry describes one T cell receptor (beta chain). Its antigen is not identified. Treatment here: some 20 received Ad26.COV2.S at low or high dose, single or two shots; 5 received placebo; per-sample allocation not given. Day 63 after the first injection of vaccine or placebo was the sampling time. Donation was by an adult aged 18-55 years who was in Boston. The sample comes from a study of Ad26.COV2.S vaccination and SARS-CoV-2 variants. Study summary: Intramuscular Ad26.COV2.S at 5x10^10 or 1x10^11 viral particles.

Notes on the study in general: Placebo recipients had lower spike-specific TCR breadth than vaccine recipients. Analyses of TCR breadth and depth may have underestimated total T cell responses.

The data were produced by immunoSEQ multiplex PCR, yet TCRdb's version contains in-frame clones alone and is incomplete. The sample records roughly 350,000 clones, approximately 90% being singletons. The CDR3 runs to 15 residues. Germline V gene data show CDR1 as SGHVS and CDR2 as FQNEAQ. V lost 1 base and J lost 3, with 9 bases in between. The V call is TRBV7-8, the J call TRBJ2-2, with a weak D call TRBD1 (6 bases). Source: peripheral blood, taken in a trial of Ad26.COV2.S vaccine versus placebo. The receptor was derived from a person aged 18-65 years who received the Ad26.COV2.S COVID-19 vaccine or a placebo. The CDR3 region is CASSLVTGYTGELFF. CDR3 DNA sequence: TGTGCCAGCAGCTTAGTTACAGGGTACACCGGGGAGCTGTTTTTT. Supplemented by reference TRBV7-8 and TRBJ2-2, the full variable domain reads GAGVSQSPRYKVAKRGQDVALRCDPISGHVSLFWYQQALGQGPEFLTYFQNEAQLDKSGLPSDRFFAERPEGSVSTLKIQRTQQEDSAVYLCASSLVTGYTGELFFGEGSRLTVL.